The T cell receptor beta chain under discussion was sequenced for a study of tumor and adjacent non-tumor tissue in lung cancer. Overall study results and limits: Top 100 clones took a larger repertoire share in normal lung. Compared with tumor, normal lung showed significantly lower TCR diversity.

Per the germline V gene, CDR1 is MNHEY and CDR2 is SVGEGT. The CDR3 covers 17 residues. V trimming: 10 bases; J trimming: 7 bases; junction bases outside the gene matches: 20. Regarding this clonotype: The antigen remains unidentified.

This sample's RNA came from whole unsorted tissue. Distant lung tissue was collected more than 3 cm away from the tumor edge. Three rounds of nested PCR, following a modified ARM-PCR protocol, produced the TCRbeta library. TCRdb re-analysed the multiplex PCR reads in MiXCR, keeping a single row per CDR3 protein. The data contain more than 45,000 distinct CDR3 sequences, about 79% of them singletons. This receptor was identified in a woman aged 60-75 years with non-small cell lung cancer. The chain combines TRBV6-2 or TRBV6-3 with TRBJ1-5; TRBD1 matches 9 bases. Input material: distant non-tumor lung tissue. Written as DNA, the CDR3 is TGTGCCACCACCACGGGACAGGGAGTAAGGTTGGGACAGCCCCAGCATTTT. It yields the protein CATTTGQGVRLGQPQHF.